The entry that follows covers one T cell receptor beta chain sequence. Its antigen is undetermined. This CDR3 contains 12 residues. V lost 5 bases and J 6 bases, leaving 9 bases between the germline ends. CDR1 SGHNT and CDR2 YYREEE come from the germline V gene (reference sequence). The sample belongs to a study of T cell responses to AZD1222 COVID-19 vaccine. Study-wide points: The sample set comprised mostly white British donors with more females, and clonal diversity was possibly underestimated.

The table came from immunoSEQ multiplex PCR; TCRdb's copy has only in-frame clones and leaves some out. The sample consists of about 140,000 clones, roughly 90% of them appearing once. The rearrangement joins TRBV5-4 to TRBJ1-3; the D is unclear. The specimen comprised peripheral blood, sampled 28 days after the second AZD1222 dose. The receptor's source is an adult who received the AZD1222 COVID-19 vaccine. The CDR3 DNA follows: TGTGCCAGCAGAGCACACGAAAACACCATATATTTT. Its protein product is CASRAHENTIYF.